This TCR beta chain was sequenced in a study of somatic mutations in cytotoxic T cells in rheumatoid arthritis. Produced via immunoSEQ multiplex PCR; TCRdb's table is partial and in-frame only. Of some 7,400 clones listed, 80% to 90% are singletons. The CDR3 covers 15 residues. V lost 5 bases, J lost 7 bases, and 6 bases stayed unmatched. The germline V gene has CDR1 SEHNR and CDR2 FQNEAQ (reference sequence). The TCR originated in a woman in her 70s with rheumatoid arthritis. The chain joins TRBV7-9 to TRBJ2-2; TRBD1 matches at 11 bases. Material for sequencing was CD8+ T cells sorted from blood. The CDR3 region is CASSRGTGGIGELFF. CDR3 DNA sequence: TGTGCCAGCAGCCGAGGGACAGGGGGGATCGGGGAGCTGTTTTTT.